What follows describes a single T cell receptor beta chain. Its antigen is unknown. The data originate from a study of PD-1 blockade in mismatch repair-deficient tumors. Findings and caveats of the study: Tumor-resident clones, often absent from pretreatment blood, expanded after pembrolizumab and then contracted.

Using immunoSEQ multiplex PCR, the repertoire was profiled, and TCRdb retains in-frame clones only, with some absent. The sample has approximately 100,000 clones; under 90% are singletons. V lost 5 bases, J lost 8 bases, and 11 bases stayed unmatched. The CDR3 covers 16 residues. Germline V gives CDR1 LNHDA, CDR2 SQIVND (reference sequence). PCR or immunohistochemistry showed mismatch repair deficiency in every enrolled patient. Sample: peripheral blood, taken approximately 36 weeks after starting pembrolizumab. The rearrangement joins TRBV19 to TRBJ2-1, with TRBD2 identical over 11 bases. This receptor was taken from an adult with mismatch repair-deficient cancer. The CDR3 sequence is CASSWGLAEGVDEQFF. The CDR3 coding sequence is TGTGCCAGTAGTTGGGGACTAGCGGAGGGGGTCGATGAGCAGTTCTTC.